This passage covers 29 T cell receptor beta chains from one sample sequenced in a study of cytomegalovirus exposure and HLA in healthy donors. PCR employed 60 Vbeta and 13 Jbeta primers. Produced via immunoSEQ multiplex PCR; TCRdb's table is partial and in-frame only. The data show about 190,000 clones, with around 79% seen just once and less than 2% held by the top ten. Sequenced input: PBMCs. The source is a woman under 30 in good health and CMV-seronegative.

V gene TRBV15 combines with J gene TRBJ1-1, with D possibly being TRBD1 (5 bases). Germline V CDR1 and CDR2: LNHNV, YYDKDF (reference sequence). The germline V and J ends were trimmed by 0 bases and 11 bases, with 16 bases remaining between them. The CDR3 loop spans 14 amino acids. In DNA, the CDR3 is TGTGCCACCAGCAGAGAAGGCCGGGGGACTACCGCTTTCTTT. Its protein is CATSREGRGTTAFF. Together with reference TRBV15 and TRBJ1-1, the CDR3 gives the full variable domain: DAMVIQNPRYQVTQFGKPVTLSCSQTLNHNVMYWYQQKSSQAPKLLFHYYDKDFNNEADTPDNFQSRRPNTSFCFLDIRSPGLGDTAMYLCATSREGRGTTAFFGQGTRLTVV.

The CDR3 loop reads CASSLYGEGSNQPQHF. CDR3 DNA: TGTGCCAGCAGTTTATATGGGGAGGGTAGCAATCAGCCCCAGCATTTT. The genes are TRBV27 and TRBJ1-5; D is ambiguous. Germline lookup yields CDR1 MNHEY and CDR2 SMNVEV (reference sequence). The V end lost 1 base, the J end lost 0 bases, and 10 bases lay between the germline ends. This CDR3 spans 16 amino acids.

The rearrangement links TRBV7-9 to TRBJ2-3; tentative D call: TRBD1 (5 bases). The CDR3 sequence is 12 residues long. Trimming removed 4 bases at V and 3 bases at J, with 5 bases between. The germline CDR1 and CDR2 sequences are SEHNR and FQNEAQ (reference sequence). The CDR3 here is CASSSGTDTQYF. The CDR3 region has the DNA TGTGCCAGCAGCTCAGGGACAGATACGCAGTATTTT. Using reference TRBV7-9 and TRBJ2-3 for the parts outside the CDR3, the full variable domain is DTGVSQNPRHKITKRGQNVTFRCDPISEHNRLYWYRQTLGQGPEFLTYFQNEAQLEKSRLLSDRFSAERPKGSFSTLEIQRTEQGDSAMYLCASSSGTDTQYFGPGTRLTVL.

This chain joins TRBV27 and TRBJ1-4; 10 nucleotides line up with TRBD1. The CDR3 is 15 residues long. The germline V gene encodes CDR1 MNHEY and CDR2 SMNVEV (reference sequence). The V and J ends lost 2 bases and 6 bases, in that order; junction bases with no gene match: 3. For the CDR3, the DNA is TGTGCCAGCAGTTTAGGGACAGGGGTCTATGAAAAACTGTTTTTT. This translates into CASSLGTGVYEKLFF.

CDR3 sequence (DNA): TGTGCCAGCAGCCCTGAGGACAGCCCTAACTATGGCTACACCTTC. Residues: CASSPEDSPNYGYTF. The rearrangement joins TRBV28 to TRBJ1-2, with D perhaps matching TRBD1 (6 bases). Between the trimmed V and J ends, which lost 6 bases and 0 bases, there was a span of 14 bases. The CDR3 runs to 15 residues. CDR1 and CDR2 from the germline V gene are MDHEN and SYDVKM.

The rearrangement joins TRBV15 to TRBJ2-2, with 8 bases lining up with TRBD1. CDR3 length: 17 residues. Germline CDR1 and CDR2: LNHNV and YYDKDF (reference sequence). V shed 1 base and J 3 bases; nucleotides not matched to a gene: 7. CDR3 in amino acids: CATSRAVRTGHTGELFF. As DNA, the CDR3 is TGTGCCACCAGCAGAGCGGTTCGGACAGGGCACACCGGGGAGCTGTTTTTT.

The chain combines TRBV29-1 with TRBJ2-1, with TRBD2 matching over 8 bases. Germline trimming cut 5 bases from V and 6 bases from J; bases unmatched to any gene: 9. The V gene's germline CDR1 is SQVTM and CDR2 ANQGSEA. The CDR3 has 14 amino acids. The CDR3 is CSVKVETSVNEQFF. CDR3 nucleotide sequence: TGCAGCGTTAAAGTCGAGACTAGCGTCAATGAGCAGTTCTTC.

This sequence joins TRBV19 and TRBJ1-2; possibly TRBD1 for D (5 bases). The CDR3 is 14 residues long. Germline CDR1 LNHDA, CDR2 SQIVND (reference sequence). Trimming removed 4 bases from V and 1 base from J, with 10 bases in between. The CDR3 loop reads CASSRIGVNYGYTF. CDR3 DNA sequence: TGTGCCAGTAGTAGGATAGGGGTTAACTATGGCTACACCTTC.

The V and J genes are TRBV28 and TRBJ2-7; D gene ambiguous. The CDR3 spans 10 residues. CDR1 MDHEN and CDR2 SYDVKM come from the germline V gene. V lost 8 bases, J lost 4 bases, and 6 bases lay in between. In nucleotides, the CDR3 is TGTGCCAGCGCCGCGTACGAGCAGTACTTC. Encoded protein: CASAAYEQYF. Filled out from reference TRBV28 and TRBJ2-7, the complete variable domain reads DVKVTQSSRYLVKRTGEKVFLECVQDMDHENMFWYRQDPGLGLRLIYFSYDVKMKEKGDIPEGYSVSREKKERFSLILESASTNQTSMYLCASAAYEQYFGPGTRLTVT.

The V and J genes are TRBV6-1 and TRBJ2-7, with 8 nucleotides matching TRBD1. V lost 4 bases and J lost 7; bases outside the gene matches: 15. The germline CDR1 and CDR2 sequences are MNHNS and SASEGT. The CDR3 totals 16 residues. CDR3 amino acids: CASSGGRTGGQKEQYF. CDR3 DNA sequence: TGTGCCAGCAGTGGAGGCCGAACAGGGGGTCAGAAAGAGCAGTACTTC.

The CDR3 loop is CASSSGVVNGELFF. In DNA form, the CDR3 reads TGCGCCAGCAGCTCGGGGGTGGTAAACGGGGAGCTGTTTTTT. This chain connects TRBV5-1 to TRBJ2-2; D might be TRBD2 (6 bases). Germline lookup yields CDR1 SGHRS and CDR2 YFSETQ. Trimming stripped 3 bases from V and 7 bases from J, with 13 bases between. This CDR3 region has 14 residues.

The chain joins TRBV5-6 to TRBJ2-3; the D is unclear. Trimming took off 4 bases at V and 0 bases at J, with 9 bases between the two ends. The germline V gene encodes CDR1 SGHDT and CDR2 YYEEEE. The CDR3 has 14 amino acids. The CDR3 DNA reads TGTGCCAGCAGCGCCGTGACTAGCACAGATACGCAGTATTTT. This codes for CASSAVTSTDTQYF.

In its sample, this clone was seen a few times. The chain recombines TRBV19 with TRBJ2-2, with a tentative D call TRBD2 (7 bases). V shed 6 bases and J shed 4 bases, with 15 bases lying between them. Per the germline V gene, CDR1 is LNHDA and CDR2 is SQIVND (reference sequence). This CDR3 region has 15 residues. CDR3: CASRGGGWSTGELFF. The CDR3, as DNA: TGTGCCAGTAGAGGGGGGGGTTGGAGCACCGGGGAGCTGTTTTTT.

The chain has TRBV6-5 and TRBJ2-5, with 9 bases identical to TRBD1. The end of the DNA is better explained by TRBJ2-7, so the J call may be wrong. This CDR3 contains 14 residues. Germline V lookup: CDR1 MNHEY, CDR2 SVGAGI. DNA for the CDR3: TGTGCCAGCAGCCTGGGACAGGGAAGTGACGAGCAGTACTTC. It encodes CASSLGQGSDEQYF.

A single count supports this clone. The V call is TRBV29-1, the J call TRBJ1-3; tentative D call: TRBD1 (5 bases). V was clipped by 5 bases and J by 0 bases, with 8 bases between them. CDR1 is SQVTM and CDR2 is ANQGSEA in the germline V gene. The CDR3 is 13 amino acids. CDR3 residues: CSVNQGSGNTIYF. The CDR3 DNA sequence: TGCAGCGTTAACCAGGGCTCTGGAAACACCATATATTTT.

The V and J genes are TRBV4-2 and TRBJ2-1, with D possibly TRBD2 on 7 matching bases. This CDR3 contains 14 residues. In germline, CDR1 is LGHNA, CDR2 YNFKEQ. With 2 bases removed from V and 8 bases from J, the gap between germline ends came to 13 bases. DNA of the CDR3: TGTGCCAGCAGCCAACCGGGGGGCCTAGATGAGCAGTTCTTC. Translation: CASSQPGGLDEQFF.

V is TRBV7-9 and J is TRBJ2-7; the match to TRBD2 covers 7 bases. The CDR3 spans 15 residues. Germline V gene lookup returns CDR1 SEHNR and CDR2 FQNEAQ (reference sequence). After removal of 4 bases from V and 4 bases from J, the junction contained 10 bases not matched to a gene. The CDR3 DNA sequence: TGTGCCAGCAGCTCAAGACTAGCCGCGGGTTACGAGCAGTACTTC. It is translated as CASSSRLAAGYEQYF. The full variable domain, with the rest looked up from reference TRBV7-9 and TRBJ2-7, is DTGVSQNPRHKITKRGQNVTFRCDPISEHNRLYWYRQTLGQGPEFLTYFQNEAQLEKSRLLSDRFSAERPKGSFSTLEIQRTEQGDSAMYLCASSSRLAAGYEQYFGPGTRLTVT.

The V call is TRBV4-3, the J call TRBJ2-4, with D possibly matching TRBD2 (5 bases). The ends were cut back, 1 base at V and 8 bases at J, with 15 bases in the middle. The CDR3 extends over 15 amino acids. Germline-derived CDR1 and CDR2 are LGHNA and YSLEER. CDR3 coding DNA: TGCGCCAGCAGCCAAGGAGGAGGACTTTCTGACATTCAGTACTTC. Translating gives CASSQGGGLSDIQYF.

The gene calls are TRBV19 and TRBJ1-4, with D hard to call. The CDR3 sequence is 14 residues long. Germline CDR1 is LNHDA and CDR2 is SQIVND (reference sequence). The V gene lost 3 bases and the J gene lost 0 bases, with 5 bases spanning the gap. DNA for the CDR3: TGTGCCAGTAGTATTTCGTCAACTAATGAAAAACTGTTTTTT. It translates to CASSISSTNEKLFF.

The chain links TRBV7-9 to TRBJ1-4; 9 bases are shared with TRBD1. Germline V gives CDR1 SEHNR, CDR2 FQNEAQ (reference sequence). V was clipped by 1 base and J by 0 bases; unmatched bases: 3. The CDR3 is 17 residues long. The CDR3 bases are TGTGCCAGCAGCTTAGTCAGACAGGGGGCAACTAATGAAAAACTGTTTTTT. Protein sequence: CASSLVRQGATNEKLFF. Full variable domain (rest looked up from reference TRBV7-9 and TRBJ1-4): DTGVSQNPRHKITKRGQNVTFRCDPISEHNRLYWYRQTLGQGPEFLTYFQNEAQLEKSRLLSDRFSAERPKGSFSTLEIQRTEQGDSAMYLCASSLVRQGATNEKLFFGSGTQLSVL.

The rearrangement links TRBV5-4 to TRBJ2-2; 11 bases line up with TRBD1. The CDR3 length is 16 residues. V lost 3 bases, J lost 6 bases, and 7 bases stayed unmatched. Germline V CDR1 and CDR2: SGHNT, YYREEE (reference sequence). The CDR3 DNA sequence: TGTGCCAGCAGCTACCGGGACAGGGGGTCTTCCGGGGAGCTGTTTTTT. Encoded protein: CASSYRDRGSSGELFF.

This sequence joins TRBV7-3 and TRBJ1-3; no firm D call. V lost 2 bases and J 1 base, leaving 3 bases between the germline ends. The germline V gene has CDR1 SGHTA and CDR2 FQGTGA. This CDR3 region has 13 residues. The CDR3 spells CASSLQSGNTIYF. DNA for the CDR3: TGTGCCAGCAGCTTACAGTCTGGAAACACCATATATTTT.

V usage is TRBV6-1 and J usage is TRBJ1-6, with 7 bases identical to TRBD1. This CDR3 has 13 amino acids. V lost 4 bases and J lost 9; bases outside the gene matches: 3. The germline V gene encodes CDR1 MNHNS and CDR2 SASEGT. Here the CDR3 reads CASSGQGGSPLHF. For the CDR3, the DNA is TGTGCCAGCAGTGGACAGGGAGGTTCACCCCTCCACTTT.

The rearrangement joins TRBV27 to TRBJ1-6; tentative D call: TRBD1 (6 bases). With 9 bases removed from V and 3 bases from J, the gap between germline ends came to 12 bases. This CDR3 contains 14 residues. Germline V gives CDR1 MNHEY, CDR2 SMNVEV (reference sequence). The CDR3 bases are TGTGCCAGTTCACAGGGAAACTATAATTCACCCCTCCACTTT. Amino acid sequence: CASSQGNYNSPLHF.

This clone came up once. The chain recombines TRBV28 with TRBJ2-5; 7 bases map to TRBD1. The J segment lost 5 bases and the V segment lost 3 bases, leaving 18 bases of the junction unmatched. Looked up from germline, CDR1 is MDHEN and CDR2 is SYDVKM. CDR3 length: 18 amino acids. The DNA for the CDR3 is TGTGCCAGCAGTTTTATAAGGACAGGCCAGGGGGTTACGGAGACCCAGTACTTC. Translated, it gives CASSFIRTGQGVTETQYF.

The J gene is TRBJ2-4, the V gene TRBV27; D is undetermined. With 3 bases removed from V and 0 bases from J, the gap between germline ends came to 9 bases. The CDR3 spans 15 residues. Germline lookup yields CDR1 MNHEY and CDR2 SMNVEV (reference sequence). The CDR3 loop is CASSLSLLAKNIQYF. CDR3 bases: TGTGCCAGCAGTTTGTCCCTATTAGCCAAAAACATTCAGTACTTC.

This CDR3 is CASSAGENGYTF. For the CDR3, the DNA is TGTGCCAGCAGTGCAGGGGAGAATGGCTACACCTTC. This chain joins TRBV6-4 and TRBJ1-2; a possible D gene is TRBD1 (6 bases). Trimming removed 4 bases from V and 6 bases from J, with 9 bases in between. The CDR3 sequence is 12 residues long. Germline V gives CDR1 MRHNA, CDR2 SNTAGT.

This chain connects TRBV5-1 to TRBJ2-2, with 9 bases matching TRBD1. The germline V gene has CDR1 SGHRS and CDR2 YFSETQ. V trimming: 4 bases; J trimming: 5 bases; junction bases outside the gene matches: 15. The CDR3 loop spans 18 amino acids. DNA of the CDR3: TGCGCCAGCAGCCCTTACTTTCCGGGACAGGGAGGTACCGGGGAGCTGTTTTTT. Its protein product is CASSPYFPGQGGTGELFF.

This sequence joins TRBV5-1 and TRBJ1-1; 8 bases match TRBD1. Germline-derived CDR1 and CDR2 are SGHRS and YFSETQ. Trimming removed 0 bases from V and 0 bases from J; junction bases left unmatched: 4. This CDR3 is built from 16 residues. In nucleotides, the CDR3 is TGCGCCAGCAGCTTGGAGGGGACAGGAATGAACACTGAAGCTTTCTTT. Amino acids: CASSLEGTGMNTEAFF.